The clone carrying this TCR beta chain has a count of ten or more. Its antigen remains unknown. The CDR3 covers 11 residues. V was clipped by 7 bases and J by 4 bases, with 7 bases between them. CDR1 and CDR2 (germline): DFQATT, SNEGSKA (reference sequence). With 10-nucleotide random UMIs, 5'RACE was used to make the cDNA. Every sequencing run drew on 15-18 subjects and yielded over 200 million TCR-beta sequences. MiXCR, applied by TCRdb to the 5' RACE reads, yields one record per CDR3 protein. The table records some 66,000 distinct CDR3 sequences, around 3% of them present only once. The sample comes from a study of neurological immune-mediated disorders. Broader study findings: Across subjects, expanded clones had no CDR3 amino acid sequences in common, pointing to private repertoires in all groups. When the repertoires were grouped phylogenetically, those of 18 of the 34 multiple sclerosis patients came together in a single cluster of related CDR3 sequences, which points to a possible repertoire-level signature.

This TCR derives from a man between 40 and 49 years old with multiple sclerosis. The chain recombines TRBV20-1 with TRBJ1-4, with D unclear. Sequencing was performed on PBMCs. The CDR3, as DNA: TGCAGTGGCGTTGGTAATGAAAAACTGTTTTTT. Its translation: CSGVGNEKLFF.